This T cell receptor (beta chain) stems from a study of blood T cell repertoires in COVID-19. Study details: Sources were T cells, B-cell-depleted T cells, or PBMCs; the material itself was cDNA or gDNA.

One Seattle source followed patients from active infection through their disease course. Per the original data handling: Reference gene primer amplification yielded estimated nucleated cell counts. The repertoire was sequenced with immunoSEQ multiplex PCR; TCRdb's copy has only in-frame clones and lacks some. V and J calls and clone size are as listed in that table; D and trimming were resolved from the DNA. The sample has some 250,000 clones, 85% to 90% seen once. The V gene lost 5 bases and the J gene lost 9 bases, with 14 bases spanning the gap. The length of the CDR3 is 13 residues. CDR1 and CDR2 (germline): SGHAT, FQNNGV.

V usage is TRBV11-2 and J usage is TRBJ2-1; D is ambiguous. Sequencing was carried out using peripheral blood. This TCR came from a woman in her 30s with COVID-19, enrolled during active disease. The CDR3 here is CASSPRRTGEQFF. Written as DNA, the CDR3 is TGTGCCAGCAGCCCCCGCCGTACGGGTGAGCAGTTCTTC.